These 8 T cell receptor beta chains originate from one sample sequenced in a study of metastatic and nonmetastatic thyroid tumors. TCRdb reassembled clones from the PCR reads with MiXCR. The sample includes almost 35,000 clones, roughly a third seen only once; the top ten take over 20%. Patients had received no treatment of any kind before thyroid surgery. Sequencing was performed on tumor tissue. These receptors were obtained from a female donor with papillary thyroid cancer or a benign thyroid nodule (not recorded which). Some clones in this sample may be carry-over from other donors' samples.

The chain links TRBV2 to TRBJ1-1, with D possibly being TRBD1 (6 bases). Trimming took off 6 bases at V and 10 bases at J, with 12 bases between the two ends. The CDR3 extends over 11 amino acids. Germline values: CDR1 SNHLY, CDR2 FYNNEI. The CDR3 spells CASREGGGAFF. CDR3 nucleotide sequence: TGTGCCAGCAGGGAGGGGGGGGGAGCTTTCTTT. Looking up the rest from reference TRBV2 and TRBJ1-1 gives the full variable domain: EPEVTQTPSHQVTQMGQEVILRCVPISNHLYFYWYRQILGQKVEFLVSFYNNEISEKSEIFDDQFSVERPDGSNFTLKIRSTKLEDSAMYFCASREGGGAFFGQGTRLTVV.

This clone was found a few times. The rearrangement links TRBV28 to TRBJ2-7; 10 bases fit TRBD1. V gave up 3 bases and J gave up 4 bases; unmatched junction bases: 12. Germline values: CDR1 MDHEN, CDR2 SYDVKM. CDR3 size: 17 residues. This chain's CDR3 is CASSFQIRTGGLYEQYF. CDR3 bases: TGTGCCAGCAGTTTCCAGATTAGGACAGGGGGTTTGTACGAGCAGTACTTC.

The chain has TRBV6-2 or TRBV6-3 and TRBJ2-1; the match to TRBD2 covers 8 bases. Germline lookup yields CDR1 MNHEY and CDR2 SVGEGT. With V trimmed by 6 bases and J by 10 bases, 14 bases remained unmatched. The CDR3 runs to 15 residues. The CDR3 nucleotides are TGTGCCAGCAGATCTCCGGGGGGGCCAGGACGCGAGCAGTTCTTC. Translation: CASRSPGGPGREQFF.

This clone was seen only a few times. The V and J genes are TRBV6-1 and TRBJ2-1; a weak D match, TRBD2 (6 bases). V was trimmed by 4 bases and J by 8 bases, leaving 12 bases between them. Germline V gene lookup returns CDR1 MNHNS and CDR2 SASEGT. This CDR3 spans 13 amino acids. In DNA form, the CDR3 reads TGTGCCAGCAGTGTGGGACTTAGAGATGAGCAGTTCTTC. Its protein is CASSVGLRDEQFF.

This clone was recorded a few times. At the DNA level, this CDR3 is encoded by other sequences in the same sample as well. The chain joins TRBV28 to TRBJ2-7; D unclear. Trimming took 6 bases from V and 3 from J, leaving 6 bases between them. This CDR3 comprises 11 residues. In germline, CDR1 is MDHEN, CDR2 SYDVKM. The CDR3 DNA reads TGTGCCAGCAGCTCTTTCTACGAGCAGTACTTC. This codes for CASSSFYEQYF.

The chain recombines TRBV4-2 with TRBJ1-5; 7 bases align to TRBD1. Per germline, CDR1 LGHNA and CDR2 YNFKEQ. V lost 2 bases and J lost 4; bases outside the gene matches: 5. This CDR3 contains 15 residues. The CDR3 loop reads CASSQSTTGNQPQHF. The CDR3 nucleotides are TGTGCCAGCAGCCAATCCACGACAGGGAATCAGCCCCAGCATTTT.

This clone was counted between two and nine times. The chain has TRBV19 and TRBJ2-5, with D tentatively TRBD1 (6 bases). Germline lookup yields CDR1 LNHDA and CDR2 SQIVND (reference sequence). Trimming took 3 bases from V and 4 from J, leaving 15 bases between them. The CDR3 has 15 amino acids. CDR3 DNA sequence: TGTGCCAGTAGTATTACAGGGAATAGAGTAGAGACCCAGTACTTC. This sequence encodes CASSITGNRVETQYF.

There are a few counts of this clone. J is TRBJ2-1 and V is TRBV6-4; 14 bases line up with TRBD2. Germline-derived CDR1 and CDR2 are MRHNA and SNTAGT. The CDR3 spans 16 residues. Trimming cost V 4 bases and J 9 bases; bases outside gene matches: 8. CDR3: CASSGGLAGDVGEQFF. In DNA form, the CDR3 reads TGTGCCAGCAGTGGGGGACTAGCGGGAGACGTTGGTGAGCAGTTCTTC.